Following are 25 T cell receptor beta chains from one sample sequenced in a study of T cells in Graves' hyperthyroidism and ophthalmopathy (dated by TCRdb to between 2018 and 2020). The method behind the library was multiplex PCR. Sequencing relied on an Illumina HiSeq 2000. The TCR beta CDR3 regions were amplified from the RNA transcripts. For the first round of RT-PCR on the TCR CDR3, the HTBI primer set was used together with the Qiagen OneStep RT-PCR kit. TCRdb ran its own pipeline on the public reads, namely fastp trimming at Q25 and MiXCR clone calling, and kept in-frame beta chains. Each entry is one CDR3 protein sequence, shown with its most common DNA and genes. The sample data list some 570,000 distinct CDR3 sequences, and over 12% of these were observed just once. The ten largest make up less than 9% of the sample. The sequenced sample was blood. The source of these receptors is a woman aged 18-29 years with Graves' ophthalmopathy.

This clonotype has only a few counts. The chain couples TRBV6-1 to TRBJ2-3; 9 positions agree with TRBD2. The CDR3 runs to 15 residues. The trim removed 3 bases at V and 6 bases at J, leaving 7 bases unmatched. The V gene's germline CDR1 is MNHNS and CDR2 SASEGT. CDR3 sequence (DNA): TGTGCCAGCAGTGAGATCGGACTAGCGTTCGATACGCAGTATTTT. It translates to CASSEIGLAFDTQYF.

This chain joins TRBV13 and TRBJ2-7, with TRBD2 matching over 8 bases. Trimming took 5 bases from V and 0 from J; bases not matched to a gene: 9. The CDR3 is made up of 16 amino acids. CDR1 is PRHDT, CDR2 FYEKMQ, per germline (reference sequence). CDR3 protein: CASSRTSSRSSYEQYF. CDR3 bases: TGTGCCAGCAGCCGGACTAGCTCGAGGAGCTCCTACGAGCAGTACTTC.

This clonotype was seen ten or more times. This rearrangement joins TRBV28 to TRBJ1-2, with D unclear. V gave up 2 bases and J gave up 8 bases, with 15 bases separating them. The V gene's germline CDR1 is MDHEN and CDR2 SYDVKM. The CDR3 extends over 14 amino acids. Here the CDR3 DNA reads TGTGCCAGCAGTTTAGACGTCCCACCCCAGGGCTACACCTTC. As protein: CASSLDVPPQGYTF.

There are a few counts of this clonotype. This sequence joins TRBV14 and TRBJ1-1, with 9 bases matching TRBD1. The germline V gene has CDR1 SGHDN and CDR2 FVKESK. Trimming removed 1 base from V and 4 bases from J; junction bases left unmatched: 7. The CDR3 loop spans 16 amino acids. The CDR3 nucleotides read TGTGCCAGCAGCCAAGTTACAGGGGGCAGTGCCACTGAAGCTTTCTTT. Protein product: CASSQVTGGSATEAFF.

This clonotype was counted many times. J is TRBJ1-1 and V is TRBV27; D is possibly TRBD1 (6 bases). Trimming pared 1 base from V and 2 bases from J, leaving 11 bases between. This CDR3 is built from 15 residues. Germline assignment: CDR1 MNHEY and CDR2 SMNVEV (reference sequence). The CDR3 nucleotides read TGTGCCAGCAGTTTATACGGGGGGCGAAACACTGAAGCTTTCTTT. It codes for CASSLYGGRNTEAFF.

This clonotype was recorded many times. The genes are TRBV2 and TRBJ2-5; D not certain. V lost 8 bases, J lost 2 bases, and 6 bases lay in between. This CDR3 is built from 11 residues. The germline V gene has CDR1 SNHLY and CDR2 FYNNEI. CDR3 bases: TGTGCCAGCGCAGAACAAGAGACCCAGTACTTC. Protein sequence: CASAEQETQYF.

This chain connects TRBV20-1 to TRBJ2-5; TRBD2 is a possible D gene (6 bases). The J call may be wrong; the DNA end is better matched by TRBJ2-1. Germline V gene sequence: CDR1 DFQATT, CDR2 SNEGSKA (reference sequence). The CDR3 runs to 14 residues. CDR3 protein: CSALRLVLEETQFF. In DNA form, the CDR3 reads TGCAGTGCTCTTCGACTAGTACTTGAAGAGACCCAGTTCTTC.

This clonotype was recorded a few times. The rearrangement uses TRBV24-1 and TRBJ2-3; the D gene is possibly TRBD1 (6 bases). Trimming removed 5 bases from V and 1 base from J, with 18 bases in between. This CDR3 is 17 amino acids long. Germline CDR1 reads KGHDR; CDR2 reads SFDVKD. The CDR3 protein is CATSAKVTGMGTDTQYF. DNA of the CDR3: TGTGCCACCAGTGCCAAGGTAACAGGGATGGGCACAGATACGCAGTATTTT.

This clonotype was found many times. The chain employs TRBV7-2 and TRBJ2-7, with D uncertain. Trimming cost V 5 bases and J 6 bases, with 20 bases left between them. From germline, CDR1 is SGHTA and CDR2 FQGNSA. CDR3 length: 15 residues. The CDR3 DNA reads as TGTGCCAGCAGCGAATTCCAGATAGGGTTTTCCGAGCAGTACTTC. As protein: CASSEFQIGFSEQYF.

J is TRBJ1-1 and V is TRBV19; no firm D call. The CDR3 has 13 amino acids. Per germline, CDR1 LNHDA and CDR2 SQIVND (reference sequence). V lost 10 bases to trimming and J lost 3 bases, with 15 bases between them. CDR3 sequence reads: CATKEGSDTEAFF. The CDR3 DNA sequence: TGTGCCACCAAGGAGGGATCCGACACTGAAGCTTTCTTT.

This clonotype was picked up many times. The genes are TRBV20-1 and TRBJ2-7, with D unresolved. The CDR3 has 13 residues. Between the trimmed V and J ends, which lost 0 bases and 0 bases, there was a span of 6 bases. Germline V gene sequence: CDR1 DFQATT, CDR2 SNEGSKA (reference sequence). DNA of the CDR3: TGCAGTGCTAGAGACACGGCCTCCTACGAGCAGTACTTC. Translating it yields CSARDTASYEQYF.

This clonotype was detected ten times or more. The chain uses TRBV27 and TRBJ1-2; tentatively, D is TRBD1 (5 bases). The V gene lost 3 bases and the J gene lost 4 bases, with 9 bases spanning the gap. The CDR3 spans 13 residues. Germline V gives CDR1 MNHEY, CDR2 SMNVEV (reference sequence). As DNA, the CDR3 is TGTGCCAGCAGTTTCGGTGACAGCTATGGCTACACCTTC. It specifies CASSFGDSYGYTF.

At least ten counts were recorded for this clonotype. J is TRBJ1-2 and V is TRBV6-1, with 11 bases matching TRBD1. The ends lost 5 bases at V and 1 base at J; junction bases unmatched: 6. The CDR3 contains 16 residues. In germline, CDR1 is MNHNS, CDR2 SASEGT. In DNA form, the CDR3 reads TGTGCCAGCAGTTCTGCCGGGACAGGGGGTAACTATGGCTACACCTTC. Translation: CASSSAGTGGNYGYTF.

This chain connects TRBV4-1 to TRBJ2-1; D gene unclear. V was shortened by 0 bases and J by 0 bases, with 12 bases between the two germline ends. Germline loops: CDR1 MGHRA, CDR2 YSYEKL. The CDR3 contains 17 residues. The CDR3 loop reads CASSQEGKGSSYNEQFF. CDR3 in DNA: TGCGCCAGCAGCCAAGAAGGGAAAGGAAGCTCCTACAATGAGCAGTTCTTC.

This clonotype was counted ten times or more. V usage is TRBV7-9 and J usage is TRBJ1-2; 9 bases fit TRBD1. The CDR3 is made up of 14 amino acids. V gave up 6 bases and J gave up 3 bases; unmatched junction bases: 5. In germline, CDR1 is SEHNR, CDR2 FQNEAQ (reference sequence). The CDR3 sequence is CASRPWDRDYGYTF. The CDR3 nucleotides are TGTGCCAGCAGACCCTGGGACAGGGACTATGGCTACACCTTC.

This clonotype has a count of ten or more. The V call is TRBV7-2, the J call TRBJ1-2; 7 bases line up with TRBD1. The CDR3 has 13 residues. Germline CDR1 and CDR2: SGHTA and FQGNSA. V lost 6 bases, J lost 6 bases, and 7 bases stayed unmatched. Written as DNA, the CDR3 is TGTGCCAGCAGGGCTACGACAGGGAATGGCTACACCTTC. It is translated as CASRATTGNGYTF. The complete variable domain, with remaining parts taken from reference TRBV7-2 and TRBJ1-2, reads GAGVSQSPSNKVTEKGKDVELRCDPISGHTALYWYRQSLGQGLEFLIYFQGNSAPDKSGLPSDRFSAERTGGSVSTLTIQRTQQEDSAVYLCASRATTGNGYTFGSGTRLTVV.

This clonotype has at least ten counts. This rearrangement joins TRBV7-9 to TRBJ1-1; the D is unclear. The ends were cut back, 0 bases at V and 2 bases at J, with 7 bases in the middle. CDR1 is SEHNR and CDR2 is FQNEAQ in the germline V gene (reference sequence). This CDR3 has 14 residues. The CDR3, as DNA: TGTGCCAGCAGCTTAGCGAGCAGCAACACTGAAGCTTTCTTT. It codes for CASSLASSNTEAFF.

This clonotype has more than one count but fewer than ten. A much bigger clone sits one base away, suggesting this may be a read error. The CDR3: CASNPLGGLASYEQYF. The CDR3 nucleotides are TGTGCCAGCAACCCCCTTGGGGGACTAGCCTCCTACGAGCAGTACTTC. This rearrangement joins TRBV7-2 to TRBJ2-7; TRBD2 agrees at 9 bases. The V gene's germline CDR1 is SGHTA and CDR2 FQGNSA. The J segment lost 0 bases and the V segment lost 7 bases, leaving 10 bases of the junction unmatched. The CDR3 is 16 amino acids. The variable domain in full, completed from reference TRBV7-2 and TRBJ2-7, reads GAGVSQSPSNKVTEKGKDVELRCDPISGHTALYWYRQSLGQGLEFLIYFQGNSAPDKSGLPSDRFSAERTGGSVSTLTIQRTQQEDSAVYLCASNPLGGLASYEQYFGPGTRLTVT.

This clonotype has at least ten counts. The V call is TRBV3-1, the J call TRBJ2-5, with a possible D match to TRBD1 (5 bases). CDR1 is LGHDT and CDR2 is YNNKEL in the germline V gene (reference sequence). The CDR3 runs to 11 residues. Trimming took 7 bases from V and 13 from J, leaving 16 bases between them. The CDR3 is CASNYMTEWYF. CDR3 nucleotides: TGTGCCAGCAACTACATGACAGAGTGGTACTTC.

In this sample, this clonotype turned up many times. Here the CDR3 reads CASTAGTSVYNEQFF. The CDR3 DNA sequence: TGTGCCAGCACCGCCGGGACTAGCGTCTACAATGAGCAGTTCTTC. The rearrangement uses TRBV12-3 or TRBV12-4 and TRBJ2-1; 10 bases agree with TRBD2. The J segment lost 3 bases and the V segment lost 7 bases, leaving 6 bases of the junction unmatched. CDR3 length: 15 amino acids.

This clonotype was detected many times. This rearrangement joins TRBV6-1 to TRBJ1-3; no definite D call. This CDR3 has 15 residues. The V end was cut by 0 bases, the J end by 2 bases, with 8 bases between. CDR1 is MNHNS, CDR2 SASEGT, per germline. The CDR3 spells CASSEAGGTGNTIYF. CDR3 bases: TGTGCCAGCAGTGAAGCGGGAGGGACTGGAAACACCATATATTTT.

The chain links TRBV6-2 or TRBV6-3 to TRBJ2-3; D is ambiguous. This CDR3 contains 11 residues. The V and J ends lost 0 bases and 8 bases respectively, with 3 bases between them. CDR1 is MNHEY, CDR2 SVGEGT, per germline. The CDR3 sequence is CASSYSVTQYF. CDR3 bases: TGTGCCAGCAGTTACTCGGTTACGCAGTATTTT.

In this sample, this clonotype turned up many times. CDR3 loop: CASSFGTPGNTIYF. The CDR3 DNA reads as TGTGCCAGCAGTTTCGGGACACCTGGAAACACCATATATTTT. The rearrangement joins TRBV28 to TRBJ1-3, with a weak D call TRBD1 (6 bases). V was trimmed by 3 bases and J by 2 bases, leaving 8 bases between them. CDR1 MDHEN and CDR2 SYDVKM come from the germline V gene. The CDR3 runs 14 residues.

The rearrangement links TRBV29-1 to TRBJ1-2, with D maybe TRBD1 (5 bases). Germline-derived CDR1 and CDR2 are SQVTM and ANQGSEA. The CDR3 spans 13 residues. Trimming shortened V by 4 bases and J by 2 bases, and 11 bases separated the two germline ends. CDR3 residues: CSVAPGTNYGYTF. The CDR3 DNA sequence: TGCAGCGTTGCCCCAGGGACCAACTATGGCTACACCTTC.

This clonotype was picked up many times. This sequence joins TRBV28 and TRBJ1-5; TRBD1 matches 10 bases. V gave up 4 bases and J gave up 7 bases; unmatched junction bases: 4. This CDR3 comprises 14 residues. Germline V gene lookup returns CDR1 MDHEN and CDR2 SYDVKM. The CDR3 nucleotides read TGTGCCAGCAGTTCCCCGGGACAGGGGCAGCCCCAGCATTTT. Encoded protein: CASSSPGQGQPQHF.